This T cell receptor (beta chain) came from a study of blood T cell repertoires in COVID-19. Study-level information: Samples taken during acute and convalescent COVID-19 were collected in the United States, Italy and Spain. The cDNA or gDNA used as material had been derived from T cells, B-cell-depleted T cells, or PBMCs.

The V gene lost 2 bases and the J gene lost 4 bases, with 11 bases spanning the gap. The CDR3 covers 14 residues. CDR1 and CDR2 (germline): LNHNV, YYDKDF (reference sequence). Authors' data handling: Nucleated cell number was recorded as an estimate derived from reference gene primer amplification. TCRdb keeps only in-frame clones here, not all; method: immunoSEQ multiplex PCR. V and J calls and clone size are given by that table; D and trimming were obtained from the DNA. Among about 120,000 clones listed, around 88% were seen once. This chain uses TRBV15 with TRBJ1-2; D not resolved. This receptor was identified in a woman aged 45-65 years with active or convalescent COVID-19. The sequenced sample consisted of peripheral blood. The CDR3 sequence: CATSRKGAGYGYTF. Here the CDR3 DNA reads TGTGCCACCAGCAGAAAGGGAGCGGGCTATGGCTACACCTTC.